The rows below give T cell receptor beta chains drawn from one sample of a study of T cell responses to AZD1222 COVID-19 vaccine. Produced via immunoSEQ multiplex PCR; TCRdb's table is partial and in-frame only. The sample comprises some 150,000 clones, 85% to 90% of which are singletons, and around 4.5% rests with the top ten. Sequenced here: peripheral blood, sampled 28 days after the second dose of the MenACWY control vaccine. Receptors originate from an adult who received the MenACWY meningococcal vaccine as a control. CDR3s include the opening cysteine and the closing phenylalanine or tryptophan. Each record gives: J gene, CDR3 length, D gene, clone size, V gene, CDR3 protein, CDR3 DNA. A D gene is named only where the DNA matches it firmly. Not all rows give a size; the values are once, few, many and, for expanded clones, a class.

TRBJ1-5,13,.,few,TRBV30,CAWRKQPNQPQHF,TGTGCCTGGAGGAAACAGCCAAATCAGCCCCAGCATTTT
TRBJ1-5,14,.,.,TRBV28,CASSLNWSNQPQHF,TGTGCCAGCAGTTTAAATTGGAGCAATCAGCCCCAGCATTTT
TRBJ2-1,14,TRBD1,.,TRBV3-1/TRBV3-2,CASSLTGPYNEQFF,TGTGCCAGCAGCCTGACAGGGCCCTACAATGAGCAGTTCTTC
TRBJ1-1,12,.,.,TRBV6-5,CASSHMYTEAFF,TGTGCCAGCAGCCATATGTACACTGAAGCTTTCTTT
TRBJ2-7,13,.,once,TRBV25-1,CASAGTGAYEQYF,TGTGCCAGCGCCGGGACTGGAGCCTACGAGCAGTACTTC
TRBJ1-1,14,.,.,TRBV7-9,CASSSLGGGSEAFF,TGTGCCAGCAGCTCCCTCGGGGGGGGCTCTGAAGCTTTCTTT
TRBJ2-1,12,.,.,TRBV7-9,CASSSNRGEQFF,TGTGCCAGCAGCTCAAACCGGGGTGAGCAGTTCTTC
TRBJ1-5,11,.,.,TRBV12-3/TRBV12-4,CASSLGFTQHF,TGTGCCAGCAGTTTGGGGTTTACCCAGCATTTT
TRBJ1-1,10,.,.,TRBV12-3/TRBV12-4,CASSLGLAFF,TGTGCCAGCAGTTTAGGGTTGGCTTTCTTT
TRBJ2-7,11,.,.,TRBV5-4,CASSSSEELYF,TGTGCCAGCAGCTCTAGTGAAGAGCTGTACTTC
TRBJ1-1,14,.,.,TRBV4-1,CASSQGGGNTEAFF,TGCGCCAGCAGCCAAGGCGGCGGGAACACTGAAGCTTTCTTT
TRBJ2-7,13,.,.,TRBV28,CASGTGPTYEQYF,TGTGCCAGCGGAACCGGGCCAACCTACGAGCAGTACTTC
TRBJ2-3,15,.,.,TRBV10-1,CASSGGQGDSAPQYF,TGCGCCAGCAGTGGGGGGCAGGGTGATTCAGCTCCGCAGTATTTT
TRBJ1-1,15,.,.,TRBV3-1/TRBV3-2,CASSQDWARNTEAFF,TGTGCCAGCAGCCAAGACTGGGCCAGAAACACTGAAGCTTTCTTT
TRBJ2-7,17,.,.,TRBV15,CATSGHSSGAMGYEQYF,TGTGCCACCAGCGGACATAGTTCGGGGGCTATGGGCTACGAGCAGTACTTC
TRBJ1-4,11,TRBD1,once,TRBV6-5,CASGTGGKLFF,TGTGCCAGCGGGACAGGGGGAAAACTGTTTTTT
TRBJ1-2,13,TRBD1,.,TRBV29-1,CSVEVGGGYGYTF,TGCAGCGTTGAAGTAGGGGGCGGGTATGGCTACACCTTC
TRBJ2-7,12,.,.,TRBV5-4,CASSPRRGEQYF,TGTGCCAGCAGCCCCCGACGCGGGGAGCAGTACTTC
TRBJ1-5,17,.,few,TRBV28,CASSSPRARMRGQPQHF,TGTGCCAGCAGTTCTCCAAGGGCCCGAATGAGAGGACAGCCCCAGCATTTT
TRBJ2-3,17,TRBD2,.,TRBV25-1,CASSDRETSAFTDTQYF,TGTGCCAGCAGTGACAGAGAGACTAGCGCCTTCACAGATACGCAGTATTTT
TRBJ1-5,14,.,.,TRBV9,CASSVEGSYQPQHF,TGTGCCAGCAGCGTAGAAGGATCCTATCAGCCCCAGCATTTT
TRBJ1-2,12,.,once,TRBV12-3/TRBV12-4,CASSLQGDGYTF,TGTGCCAGCAGTTTGCAGGGAGATGGCTACACCTTC
TRBJ2-3,14,.,once,TRBV9,CASSVGDAPDTQYF,TGTGCCAGCAGCGTAGGGGATGCCCCAGATACGCAGTATTTT
TRBJ2-5,15,.,.,TRBV2,CASSFLGARGETQYF,TGTGCCAGCAGCTTTCTGGGGGCGCGGGGAGAGACCCAGTACTTC
TRBJ1-2,15,.,.,TRBV30,CAWSVGVVRVLGYTF,TGTGCCTGGAGTGTTGGTGTGGTCAGGGTCTTAGGCTACACCTTC
TRBJ2-7,14,.,.,TRBV9,CASSVLANSYEQYF,TGTGCCAGCAGCGTATTGGCAAACTCCTACGAGCAGTACTTC
TRBJ2-7,14,TRBD1,.,TRBV19,CASSPGTGVGEQYF,TGTGCCAGTAGCCCTGGGACAGGGGTGGGGGAGCAGTACTTC
TRBJ2-3,13,TRBD2,.,TRBV12-3/TRBV12-4,CASGASGRDTQYF,TGTGCCAGCGGAGCTAGCGGGAGGGATACGCAGTATTTT